The rows below give T cell receptor beta chains drawn from one sample of a study of T cell repertoires in cytomegalovirus infection. Antigen specificity for these receptors is unknown. TCRdb reprocessed the reads with MiXCR, giving one entry per CDR3 protein. The table includes more than 55,000 distinct CDR3 sequences, about 20% detected once. Here the sequenced sample was CD8+ T cells from cultured PBMCs, taken from culture after CMV antigen stimulation. The receptor source for this set is a human donor in good health (CMV status not recorded). Some clones in this sample may be carry-over from other donors' samples. Both conserved end residues are part of each CDR3. Each record gives: V gene, J gene, clone size, D gene, CDR3 DNA, CDR3 protein. A D gene is named only where the DNA matches it firmly. The size field is filled for only some rows; it gives once, few, many or a size class.

v_call: TRBV7-8
j_call: TRBJ2-3
clone_size: few
d_call: TRBD2
cdr3_nt: TGTGCCAGCACCGAGAGGACTAGCGGGGGGGCGACAGATACGCAGTATTTT
cdr3_aa: CASTERTSGGATDTQYF

v_call: TRBV6-1
j_call: TRBJ2-1
clone_size: -
d_call: -
cdr3_nt: TGTTCCAGCACCGGACAAAATGAGCAGTTCTTC
cdr3_aa: CSSTGQNEQFF

v_call: TRBV19
j_call: TRBJ1-1
clone_size: -
d_call: -
cdr3_nt: TGTGCCAGTAGCGGGACAATTACTGAAGCTTTCTTT
cdr3_aa: CASSGTITEAFF

v_call: TRBV7-8
j_call: TRBJ2-3
clone_size: few
d_call: -
cdr3_nt: TGTGCCAGCAGCCCCACAGATTGGCGCACAGATACGCAGTATTTT
cdr3_aa: CASSPTDWRTDTQYF

v_call: TRBV7-8
j_call: TRBJ2-1
clone_size: -
d_call: -
cdr3_nt: TGTGCCAGCAGCTTCCGGGACTTACCTTACAATGAGCAGTTCTTC
cdr3_aa: CASSFRDLPYNEQFF

v_call: TRBV24-1
j_call: TRBJ2-7
clone_size: -
d_call: -
cdr3_nt: TGTGCCACCAGTGATTTGCTACGGTCAAACGAGCAGTACTTC
cdr3_aa: CATSDLLRSNEQYF

v_call: TRBV7-9
j_call: TRBJ2-5
clone_size: -
d_call: -
cdr3_nt: TGTGCCAGCAGCTTAGTAGCAGAAGGTCAGGAGACCCAGTACTTC
cdr3_aa: CASSLVAEGQETQYF

v_call: TRBV7-9
j_call: TRBJ1-1
clone_size: -
d_call: -
cdr3_nt: TGTGCCAGCAGCACTAACGATCCGAACACTGAAGCTTTCTTT
cdr3_aa: CASSTNDPNTEAFF

v_call: TRBV6-5
j_call: TRBJ1-4
clone_size: -
d_call: -
cdr3_nt: TGTGCCAGCAGTTTCACAGCCGGAGCGGAACTGTTTTTT
cdr3_aa: CASSFTAGAELFF

v_call: TRBV6-6
j_call: TRBJ2-1
clone_size: -
d_call: -
cdr3_nt: TGTGCCAGCAGTTACGGGGGTACTTACAATGAGCAGTTCTTC
cdr3_aa: CASSYGGTYNEQFF

v_call: TRBV12-3/TRBV12-4
j_call: TRBJ1-2
clone_size: -
d_call: -
cdr3_nt: TGTGCCAGCAGTTTATGGGGGGACTACACCTTC
cdr3_aa: CASSLWGDYTF

v_call: TRBV6-1
j_call: TRBJ1-6
clone_size: many
d_call: -
cdr3_nt: TGTGCCAGCAGGACTTCCGGGACGGGGGATTCACCCCTCCACTTT
cdr3_aa: CASRTSGTGDSPLHF

v_call: TRBV7-2
j_call: TRBJ2-3
clone_size: -
d_call: TRBD2
cdr3_nt: TGTGCCAGCAGCTTCGGGGGGGCGGATACGCAGTATTTT
cdr3_aa: CASSFGGADTQYF

v_call: TRBV7-2
j_call: TRBJ2-7
clone_size: -
d_call: -
cdr3_nt: TGTGCCAGCAGCTTAGCGAAAGATTACGAGCAGTACTTC
cdr3_aa: CASSLAKDYEQYF

v_call: TRBV5-1
j_call: TRBJ2-6
clone_size: few
d_call: -
cdr3_nt: TGCGCCAGCAGCTTGTTTGAGTCCCTCTTCTCTGGGGCCAACGTCCTGACTTTC
cdr3_aa: CASSLFESLFSGANVLTF

v_call: TRBV27
j_call: TRBJ2-1
clone_size: few
d_call: -
cdr3_nt: TGTGCCAGCAGTGAGGGACTTTACAATGAGCAGTTCTTC
cdr3_aa: CASSEGLYNEQFF